Listed below are T cell receptor beta chains from one sample, sequenced in a study of T cell repertoires in cytomegalovirus infection. TCRdb fed the reads into MiXCR, producing one record per CDR3 protein. The sample consists of about 570,000 distinct CDR3 sequences, over 35% of them appearing once. Their specific antigens are unknown. The sequencing here drew on cultured PBMCs, taken from culture after CMV antigen stimulation. Receptors were obtained from a human donor in good health (CMV status not recorded). Some clones in this sample may be carry-over from other donors' samples. Both conserved end residues are part of each CDR3. D genes are given only for firm matches. Clone size is not always given. Where it is, it says once, few, many or a class for expanded clones.

d_call: TRBD1
j_call: TRBJ1-2
cdr3_length: 14
clone_size: few
v_call: TRBV11-2
cdr3_aa: CASSFNRGLDGYTF
cdr3_nt: TGTGCCAGCAGCTTTAACAGGGGGCTCGATGGCTACACCTTC

d_call: .
j_call: TRBJ2-7
cdr3_length: 14
clone_size: few
v_call: TRBV20-1
cdr3_aa: CSAPGGSGFYEQYF
cdr3_nt: TGCAGTGCTCCCGGGGGTAGCGGTTTCTACGAGCAGTACTTC

d_call: .
j_call: TRBJ1-3
cdr3_length: 14
clone_size: .
v_call: TRBV30
cdr3_aa: CAWSTGIAGNTIYF
cdr3_nt: TGTGCCTGGAGTACAGGGATTGCAGGAAACACCATATATTTT

d_call: .
j_call: TRBJ2-2
cdr3_length: 11
clone_size: .
v_call: TRBV20-1
cdr3_aa: CSAINTGELFF
cdr3_nt: TGCAGTGCAATCAACACCGGGGAGCTGTTTTTT

d_call: TRBD1
j_call: TRBJ1-1
cdr3_length: 14
clone_size: once
v_call: TRBV11-2
cdr3_aa: CASSSLGQGPEAFF
cdr3_nt: TGTGCCAGCAGCTCCCTGGGACAGGGTCCCGAAGCTTTCTTT

d_call: .
j_call: TRBJ2-7
cdr3_length: 15
clone_size: .
v_call: TRBV6-5
cdr3_aa: CASRAPGPLGDEQYF
cdr3_nt: TGTGCCAGCAGGGCCCCGGGACCCCTGGGGGACGAGCAGTACTTC

d_call: .
j_call: TRBJ1-5
cdr3_length: 16
clone_size: few
v_call: TRBV6-1
cdr3_aa: CASSERAGEVNQPQHF
cdr3_nt: TGTGCCAGCAGTGAAAGGGCGGGGGAGGTCAATCAGCCCCAGCATTTT

d_call: TRBD1
j_call: TRBJ2-3
cdr3_length: 15
clone_size: .
v_call: TRBV11-2
cdr3_aa: CASSGTGSYTDTQYF
cdr3_nt: TGTGCCAGCAGCGGGACAGGTTCTTACACAGATACGCAGTATTTT

d_call: .
j_call: TRBJ2-4
cdr3_length: 17
clone_size: .
v_call: TRBV28
cdr3_aa: CASRGLLMGVAKNIQYF
cdr3_nt: TGTGCCAGCAGAGGGCTCCTCATGGGGGTAGCCAAAAACATTCAGTACTTC

d_call: .
j_call: TRBJ1-1
cdr3_length: 15
clone_size: few
v_call: TRBV11-2
cdr3_aa: CASSSTGTLNTEAFF
cdr3_nt: TGTGCCAGCAGCAGCACCGGGACCCTGAACACTGAAGCTTTCTTT

d_call: TRBD2
j_call: TRBJ2-1
cdr3_length: 18
clone_size: .
v_call: TRBV10-3
cdr3_aa: CAISTPSGLAGLSTEQFF
cdr3_nt: TGTGCCATCAGCACACCCTCAGGGCTAGCGGGGTTGAGTACTGAGCAGTTCTTC

d_call: .
j_call: TRBJ1-2
cdr3_length: 13
clone_size: .
v_call: TRBV6-1
cdr3_aa: CASQAADLYGYTF
cdr3_nt: TGTGCCAGTCAGGCCGCGGACCTCTATGGCTACACCTTC

d_call: TRBD2
j_call: TRBJ2-3
cdr3_length: 13
clone_size: .
v_call: TRBV11-1
cdr3_aa: CASGGVDPDTQYF
cdr3_nt: TGTGCCAGCGGGGGGGTCGATCCAGATACGCAGTATTTT

d_call: .
j_call: TRBJ2-6
cdr3_length: 18
clone_size: few
v_call: TRBV27
cdr3_aa: CASSPRWQGISGANVLTF
cdr3_nt: TGTGCCAGCAGTCCTCGTTGGCAGGGGATCTCTGGGGCCAACGTCCTGACTTTC

d_call: .
j_call: TRBJ2-1
cdr3_length: 16
clone_size: .
v_call: TRBV10-2
cdr3_aa: CASSEGLVVSPNEQFF
cdr3_nt: TGCGCCAGCAGTGAGGGGCTAGTCGTGTCCCCCAATGAGCAGTTCTTC

d_call: .
j_call: TRBJ1-1
cdr3_length: 13
clone_size: few
v_call: TRBV7-9
cdr3_aa: CASSFEVNTEAFF
cdr3_nt: TGTGCCAGCAGCTTTGAGGTTAACACTGAAGCTTTCTTT

d_call: .
j_call: TRBJ2-3
cdr3_length: 13
clone_size: few
v_call: TRBV6-2/TRBV6-3
cdr3_aa: CASSRGLVDTQYF
cdr3_nt: TGTGCCAGCAGTCGCGGACTTGTAGATACGCAGTATTTT

d_call: .
j_call: TRBJ2-7
cdr3_length: 13
clone_size: .
v_call: TRBV7-2
cdr3_aa: CASSDTPSYEQYF
cdr3_nt: TGTGCCAGCAGCGATACACCTTCCTACGAGCAGTACTTC

d_call: TRBD1
j_call: TRBJ1-1
cdr3_length: 15
clone_size: .
v_call: TRBV20-1
cdr3_aa: CSARRGTGANTEAFF
cdr3_nt: TGCAGTGCTAGGCGGGGGACAGGGGCGAACACTGAAGCTTTCTTT

d_call: .
j_call: TRBJ2-1
cdr3_length: 13
clone_size: .
v_call: TRBV6-5
cdr3_aa: CASSYSNNNEQFF
cdr3_nt: TGTGCCAGCAGTTACTCGAATAACAATGAGCAGTTCTTC

d_call: .
j_call: TRBJ2-7
cdr3_length: 15
clone_size: .
v_call: TRBV19
cdr3_aa: CASSIAGKMVYEQYF
cdr3_nt: TGTGCCAGTAGTATAGCAGGCAAAATGGTGTACGAGCAGTACTTC

d_call: TRBD2
j_call: TRBJ2-3
cdr3_length: 16
clone_size: many
v_call: TRBV7-2
cdr3_aa: CASSRTLAGGRDTQYF
cdr3_nt: TGTGCCAGCAGCCGCACGCTAGCGGGGGGGCGGGATACGCAGTATTTT

d_call: .
j_call: TRBJ2-3
cdr3_length: 12
clone_size: .
v_call: TRBV6-2/TRBV6-3
cdr3_aa: CASSNSEDTQYF
cdr3_nt: TGTGCCAGCAGTAATAGCGAAGATACGCAGTATTTT

d_call: TRBD1
j_call: TRBJ1-1
cdr3_length: 16
clone_size: few
v_call: TRBV7-6
cdr3_aa: CASSSNTGTGGPEAFF
cdr3_nt: TGTGCCAGCAGCTCAAACACCGGGACAGGGGGCCCTGAAGCTTTCTTT

d_call: .
j_call: TRBJ2-7
cdr3_length: 12
clone_size: few
v_call: TRBV6-1
cdr3_aa: CASSNGRGEQYF
cdr3_nt: TGTGCCAGCTCAAACGGCCGCGGGGAGCAGTACTTC

d_call: TRBD1
j_call: TRBJ2-4
cdr3_length: 13
clone_size: .
v_call: TRBV7-2
cdr3_aa: CASSPDRVAIQYF
cdr3_nt: TGTGCCAGCAGCCCCGACAGGGTAGCGATTCAGTACTTC

d_call: TRBD1
j_call: TRBJ2-7
cdr3_length: 13
clone_size: .
v_call: TRBV27
cdr3_aa: CASHGQGLYEQYF
cdr3_nt: TGTGCCAGCCATGGACAGGGGCTCTACGAGCAGTACTTC

d_call: TRBD1
j_call: TRBJ2-7
cdr3_length: 13
clone_size: .
v_call: TRBV12-3/TRBV12-4
cdr3_aa: CASSWGQVDEQYF
cdr3_nt: TGTGCCAGCAGTTGGGGACAGGTGGACGAGCAGTACTTC

d_call: TRBD2
j_call: TRBJ2-7
cdr3_length: 14
clone_size: .
v_call: TRBV11-1
cdr3_aa: CASSSIAGASEQYF
cdr3_nt: TGTGCCAGCAGCTCAATAGCGGGGGCCAGCGAGCAGTACTTC

d_call: .
j_call: TRBJ1-6
cdr3_length: 16
clone_size: few
v_call: TRBV10-2
cdr3_aa: CASSESFLGDDSPLHF
cdr3_nt: TGCGCCAGCAGTGAGTCTTTCTTAGGGGACGATTCACCCCTCCACTTT